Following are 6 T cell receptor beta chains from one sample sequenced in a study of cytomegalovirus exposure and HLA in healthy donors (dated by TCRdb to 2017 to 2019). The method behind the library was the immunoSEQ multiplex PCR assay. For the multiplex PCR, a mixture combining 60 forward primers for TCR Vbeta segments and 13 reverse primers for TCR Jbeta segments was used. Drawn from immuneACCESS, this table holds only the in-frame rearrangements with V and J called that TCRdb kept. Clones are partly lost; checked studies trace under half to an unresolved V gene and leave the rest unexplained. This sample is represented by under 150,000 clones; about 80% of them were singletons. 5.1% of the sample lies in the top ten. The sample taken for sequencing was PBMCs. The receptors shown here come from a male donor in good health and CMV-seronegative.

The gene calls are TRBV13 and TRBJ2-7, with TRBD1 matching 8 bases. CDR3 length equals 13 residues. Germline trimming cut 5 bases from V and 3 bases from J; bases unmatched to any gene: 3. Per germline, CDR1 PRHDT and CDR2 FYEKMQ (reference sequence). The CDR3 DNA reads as TGTGCCAGCAGCCGGGGACAGGACTACGAGCAGTACTTC. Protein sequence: CASSRGQDYEQYF.

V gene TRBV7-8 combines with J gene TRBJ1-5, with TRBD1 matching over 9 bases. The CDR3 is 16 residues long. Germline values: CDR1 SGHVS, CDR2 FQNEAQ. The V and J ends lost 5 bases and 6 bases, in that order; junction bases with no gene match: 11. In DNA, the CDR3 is TGTGCCAGCAGCATACTACAGGGGGCGCAGGGTCAGCCCCAGCATTTT. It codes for CASSILQGAQGQPQHF.

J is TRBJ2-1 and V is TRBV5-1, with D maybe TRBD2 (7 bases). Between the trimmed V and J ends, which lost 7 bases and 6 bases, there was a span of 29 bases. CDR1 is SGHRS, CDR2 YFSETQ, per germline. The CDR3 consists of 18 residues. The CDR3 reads CASGRTTTGAGASNEQFF. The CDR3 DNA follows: TGCGCCAGCGGACGAACTACTACCGGCGCGGGGGCGAGCAATGAGCAGTTCTTC.

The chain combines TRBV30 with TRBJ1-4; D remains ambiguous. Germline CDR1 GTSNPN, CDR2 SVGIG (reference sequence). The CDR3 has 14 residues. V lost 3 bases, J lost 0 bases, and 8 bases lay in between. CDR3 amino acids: CAWSSGATNEKLFF. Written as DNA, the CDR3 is TGTGCCTGGAGCAGCGGTGCAACTAATGAAAAACTGTTTTTT.

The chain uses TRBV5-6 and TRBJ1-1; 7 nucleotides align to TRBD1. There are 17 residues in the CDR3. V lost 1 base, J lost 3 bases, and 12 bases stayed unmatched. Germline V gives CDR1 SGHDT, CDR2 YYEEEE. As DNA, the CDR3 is TGTGCCAGCAGCTTGAGCGACAGGGTGACGGGAGACACTGAAGCTTTCTTT. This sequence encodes CASSLSDRVTGDTEAFF. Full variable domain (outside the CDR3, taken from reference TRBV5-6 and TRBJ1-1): DAGVTQSPTHLIKTRGQQVTLRCSPKSGHDTVSWYQQALGQGPQFIFQYYEEEERQRGNFPDRFSGHQFPNYSSELNVNALLLGDSALYLCASSLSDRVTGDTEAFFGQGTRLTVV.

The CDR3 protein is CASSASSGSYNEQFF. In nucleotides, the CDR3 is TGTGCCAGCAGCGCCTCTAGCGGTTCCTACAATGAGCAGTTCTTC. V gene TRBV5-4 combines with J gene TRBJ2-1; 7 positions match TRBD2. V lost 4 bases to trimming and J lost 1 base; unmatched junction nucleotides: 5. In germline, CDR1 is SGHNT, CDR2 YYREEE (reference sequence). The CDR3 contains 15 residues.